This T cell receptor beta chain comes out of a study of Graves' ophthalmopathy and Graves' hyperthyroidism. TCR beta CDR3 regions were amplified from RNA transcripts. First-round RT-PCR used HTBI primers; second-round multiplex PCR followed. TCRdb recomputed calls from the multiplex PCR reads with MiXCR, one row per CDR3 protein. Of 450,000 or so distinct CDR3 sequences in the sample, roughly 14% were seen once. Certain patients, namely those with other autoimmune diseases, uncontrolled infections, pregnancy or lactation, were excluded. Clinical symptoms, serum thyroxine, TRAb, thyroid ultrasound and orbital computed tomography determined diagnosis. Isolation of PBMCs was performed using over 9.5 ml of fresh peripheral blood. V gave up 1 base and J gave up 3 bases, with 10 bases separating them. Per the germline V gene, CDR1 is DFQATT and CDR2 is SNEGSKA (reference sequence). The CDR3 runs 13 residues.

The sample holds many counts of this clonotype. V gene TRBV20-1 combines with J gene TRBJ2-7; tentative D call: TRBD2 (5 bases). The clonotype originates from a woman aged 25 to 39 with Graves' ophthalmopathy. Sequencing was done on a sample of blood. The CDR3 protein is CSARVGLRYEQYF. CDR3 nucleotide sequence: TGCAGTGCTAGAGTCGGACTCCGCTACGAGCAGTACTTC.